These 18 T cell receptor beta chains came from one sample sequenced in a study of shared clonotypes between healthy human individuals. Some clones are missing from TCRdb's copy, which holds only in-frame ones; the method was immunoSEQ multiplex PCR. Seen here are hundreds of thousands of clones, 60% to 80% observed once, and the top ten hold under 2%. The sequenced material came from memory CD4+ T cells sorted from blood. Subset given: CD45RA-negative fraction. Receptors originate from a woman aged 30 to 39 in good health.

In this sample, this clone turned up a few times. The rearrangement joins TRBV6-1 to TRBJ2-7, with TRBD1 matching over 9 bases. The V gene end was trimmed by 7 bases and the J gene end by 0 bases; junction bases not matched to a gene: 4. Germline V lookup: CDR1 MNHNS, CDR2 SASEGT. CDR3 length: 14 residues. CDR3 nucleotides: TGTGCCAGCACCAGACAGGGGGACTCCTACGAGCAGTACTTC. Protein product: CASTRQGDSYEQYF.

The V call is TRBV6-5, the J call TRBJ2-7; tentative D call: TRBD2 (6 bases). Germline V gene data show CDR1 as MNHEY and CDR2 as SVGAGI. The CDR3 contains 15 residues. V lost 6 bases and J 3 bases, leaving 18 bases between the germline ends. The CDR3 coding sequence is TGTGCCAGCAGCCCCAGTTGGGGAGCGGGCTACGAGCAGTACTTC. This encodes CASSPSWGAGYEQYF.

This clone was counted between two and nine times. The rearrangement links TRBV28 to TRBJ2-7; D is perhaps TRBD1 (5 bases). Germline CDR1 reads MDHEN; CDR2 reads SYDVKM. Trimming shortened V by 8 bases and J by 2 bases, and 19 bases separated the two germline ends. The CDR3 length is 15 residues. CDR3 sequence (DNA): TGTGCCAGCCTCACGTTAGGGGATGGGGCCTACGAGCAGTACTTC. It codes for CASLTLGDGAYEQYF.

The rearrangement joins TRBV2 to TRBJ2-1; TRBD1 is a possible D gene (6 bases). Trimming removed 5 bases at V and 7 bases at J, with 12 bases between. Germline V gene lookup returns CDR1 SNHLY and CDR2 FYNNEI. This CDR3 region has 13 residues. The CDR3 sequence is CASSKNTGNEQFF. The CDR3, as DNA: TGTGCCAGCAGTAAAAATACAGGGAATGAGCAGTTCTTC. Filled out from reference TRBV2 and TRBJ2-1, the complete variable domain reads EPEVTQTPSHQVTQMGQEVILRCVPISNHLYFYWYRQILGQKVEFLVSFYNNEISEKSEIFDDQFSVERPDGSNFTLKIRSTKLEDSAMYFCASSKNTGNEQFFGPGTRLTVL.

The V gene is TRBV28, the J gene TRBJ1-2; the D gene is possibly TRBD1 (6 bases). This CDR3 comprises 17 residues. Germline V CDR1 and CDR2: MDHEN, SYDVKM. Trimming removed 5 bases at V and 4 bases at J, with 23 bases between. As DNA, the CDR3 is TGTGCCAGCAGTACGGGGGGCGCCGGTCGGCTTGGCTATGGCTACACCTTC. Translating gives CASSTGGAGRLGYGYTF.

This sequence joins TRBV28 and TRBJ1-3; D unresolved. V lost 6 bases and J lost 0, with 12 bases in between. The CDR3 spans 15 residues. Germline CDR1 MDHEN, CDR2 SYDVKM. CDR3 sequence reads: CASSLDRFSGNTIYF. The CDR3 DNA is TGTGCCAGCAGCTTGGACCGCTTCTCTGGAAACACCATATATTTT.

The chain joins TRBV18 to TRBJ2-2, with 9 bases identical to TRBD2. V shed 6 bases and J 7 bases; nucleotides not matched to a gene: 9. Germline V gives CDR1 KGHSH, CDR2 LQKENI. The CDR3 is made up of 15 amino acids. In nucleotides, the CDR3 is TGTGCCAGCTCCCCGATAGCGGGAGATATCGGGGAGCTGTTTTTT. Translated: CASSPIAGDIGELFF.

The rearrangement links TRBV29-1 to TRBJ2-3; D remains ambiguous. Per the germline V gene, CDR1 is SQVTM and CDR2 is ANQGSEA. There are 12 residues in the CDR3. Trimming took off 3 bases at V and 0 bases at J, with 4 bases between the two ends. The CDR3 region is CSVEFSTDTQYF. The CDR3 DNA reads TGCAGCGTTGAGTTTAGCACAGATACGCAGTATTTT.

On this clone: Additional DNA sequences in this sample encode the identical CDR3. The gene calls are TRBV7-9 and TRBJ2-3; D unclear. V lost 5 bases, J lost 1 base, and 10 bases lay in between. Looked up from germline, CDR1 is SEHNR and CDR2 is FQNEAQ (reference sequence). The CDR3 length is 14 residues. Here the CDR3 reads CASSRSSGTDTQYF. CDR3 nucleotides: TGTGCCAGCAGCCGCTCTTCTGGCACAGATACGCAGTATTTT.

The rearrangement links TRBV2 to TRBJ1-5, with 8 bases aligning to TRBD1. Trimming removed 2 bases from V and 1 base from J; junction bases left unmatched: 1. The CDR3 contains 15 residues. Germline loops: CDR1 SNHLY, CDR2 FYNNEI. The CDR3 spells CASSEQGASNQPQHF. The CDR3 region has the DNA TGTGCCAGCAGTGAACAGGGGGCCAGCAATCAGCCCCAGCATTTT.

This clone came up once. The genes are TRBV29-1 and TRBJ1-2; D is unclear. The CDR3 runs 11 residues. V was trimmed by 7 bases and J by 5 bases, leaving 11 bases between them. Germline CDR1 is SQVTM and CDR2 is ANQGSEA. CDR3 protein: CSALYGYGYTF. The CDR3 coding sequence is TGCAGCGCCTTATACGGGTATGGCTACACCTTC.

This chain connects TRBV4-2 to TRBJ2-7, with 11 bases lining up with TRBD2. This CDR3 contains 15 residues. CDR1 and CDR2 (germline): LGHNA, YNFKEQ. The trim removed 0 bases at V and 3 bases at J, leaving 1 base unmatched. CDR3 coding DNA: TGTGCCAGCAGCCAAGAGACTAGCGGGATCTACGAGCAGTACTTC. This sequence encodes CASSQETSGIYEQYF.

V is TRBV19 and J is TRBJ1-5; possibly TRBD1 for D (6 bases). The CDR3 loop spans 13 amino acids. Germline CDR1 reads LNHDA; CDR2 reads SQIVND (reference sequence). V lost 7 bases and J 7 bases, leaving 14 bases between the germline ends. Written as DNA, the CDR3 is TGTGCCAGTAATAAACAGGGTGGGCAGCCCCAGCATTTT. Translation gives CASNKQGGQPQHF. The full variable domain, with the rest looked up from reference TRBV19 and TRBJ1-5, is DGGITQSPKYLFRKEGQNVTLSCEQNLNHDAMYWYRQDPGQGLRLIYYSQIVNDFQKGDIAEGYSVSREKKESFPLTVTSAQKNPTAFYLCASNKQGGQPQHFGDGTRLSIL.

The chain combines TRBV5-6 with TRBJ2-7; no clear D gene. CDR1 and CDR2 from the germline V gene are SGHDT and YYEEEE. The CDR3 is 13 amino acids. With 2 bases removed from V and 5 bases from J, the gap between germline ends came to 11 bases. CDR3 residues: CASSFGRNDEQYF. In DNA, the CDR3 is TGTGCCAGCAGCTTTGGCAGAAACGACGAGCAGTACTTC.

V gene TRBV14 combines with J gene TRBJ2-1; 13 bases match TRBD2. Germline trimming cut 4 bases from V and 9 bases from J; bases unmatched to any gene: 12. This CDR3 contains 17 residues. The V gene's germline CDR1 is SGHDN and CDR2 FVKESK. CDR3 protein: CASSPLWTSGSFGEQFF. Here the CDR3 DNA reads TGTGCCAGCAGCCCCCTATGGACTAGCGGGAGCTTTGGTGAGCAGTTCTTC.

The CDR3 sequence is CASSKMGGANVLTF. The DNA of the CDR3 is TGTGCCAGCAGCAAGATGGGTGGGGCCAACGTCCTGACTTTC. The chain links TRBV27 to TRBJ2-6; D is unresolved. The CDR3 extends over 14 amino acids. The ends were cut back, 6 bases at V and 3 bases at J, with 9 bases in the middle. Germline V CDR1 and CDR2: MNHEY, SMNVEV (reference sequence).

This clone was counted once. The chain is built from TRBV5-4 and TRBJ2-1; perhaps TRBD2 as D (5 bases). V lost 0 bases and J 5 bases, leaving 9 bases between the germline ends. Germline CDR1 SGHNT, CDR2 YYREEE (reference sequence). This CDR3 region has 14 residues. CDR3 in DNA: TGTGCCAGCAGCTTGGACGGAGGCCACAATGAGCAGTTCTTC. Translated: CASSLDGGHNEQFF.

This chain uses TRBV7-2 with TRBJ2-3; 10 bases are shared with TRBD2. After removal of 5 bases from V and 5 bases from J, the junction contained 16 bases not matched to a gene. In germline, CDR1 is SGHTA, CDR2 FQGNSA. The CDR3 is made up of 18 amino acids. CDR3 protein: CASSNPLETSGFIDTQYF. The CDR3 DNA reads as TGTGCCAGCAGCAACCCCCTGGAGACTAGCGGGTTTATAGATACGCAGTATTTT.